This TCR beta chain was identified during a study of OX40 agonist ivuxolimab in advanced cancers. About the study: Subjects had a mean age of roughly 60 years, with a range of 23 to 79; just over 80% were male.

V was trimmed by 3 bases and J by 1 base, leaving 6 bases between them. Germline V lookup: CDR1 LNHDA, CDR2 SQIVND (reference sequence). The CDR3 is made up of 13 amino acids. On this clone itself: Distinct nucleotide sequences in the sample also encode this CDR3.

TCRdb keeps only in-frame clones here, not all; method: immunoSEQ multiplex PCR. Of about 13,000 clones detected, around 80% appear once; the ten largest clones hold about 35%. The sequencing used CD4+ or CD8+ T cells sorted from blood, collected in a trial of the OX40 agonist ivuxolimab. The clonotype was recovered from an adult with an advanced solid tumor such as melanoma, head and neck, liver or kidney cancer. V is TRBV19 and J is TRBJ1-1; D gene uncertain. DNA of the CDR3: TGTGCCAGTAGTATCGGACCGAACACTGAAGCTTTCTTT. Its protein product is CASSIGPNTEAFF.